The T cell receptor (beta chain) under discussion was sequenced for a study of T cell repertoires in cytomegalovirus infection. Background on the study: CMV epitopes used comprised recently identified HLA-C-restricted ones and well-studied HLA-B-restricted ones. It was the public TCR beta signatures that indicated both CMV infection and matching HLA type. General study results and limits: Cumulative public TCR beta family frequency identified carriers of CMV plus the relevant HLA. HLA-C-restricted CMV clonotypes gave the most frequent clonotype in two of eight donors.

TCRdb re-called the reads with MiXCR, one entry per CDR3 protein. The sample includes a few hundred thousand distinct CDR3 sequences, 40% of them seen just once. This CDR3 region has 16 residues. V gave up 5 bases and J gave up 4 bases, with 18 bases separating them. The germline gives CDR1 SGHTA, CDR2 FQGNSA. This clonotype came up a few times. No antigen is known for it. The specimen was cultured PBMCs, collected from culture after CMV antigen stimulation. The origin of this receptor is a human donor in good health (CMV status not recorded). Some clones in this sample may be carry-over from other donors' samples. This chain links TRBV7-2 with TRBJ2-1; D possibly matches TRBD1 or TRBD2 (5 bases each). The CDR3 bases are TGTGCCAGCAGCCCGCAGGGACCCCATACTTACAATGAGCAGTTCTTC. Translated, it gives CASSPQGPHTYNEQFF.